A single sample is the source of the 14 T cell receptor beta chains below, sequenced in a study of CD8 T cells in ankylosing spondylitis. TCRdb called the 5' RACE reads again in MiXCR, with one record for every CDR3 protein. The sample has some 200,000 distinct CDR3 sequences; 25% to 30% are singletons. The sequenced sample was blood, either unsorted or a sorted T cell fraction (not recorded which). The receptors stem from a male donor with ankylosing spondylitis or in good health (not recorded which).

Many counts were recorded for this clonotype. The rearrangement links TRBV6-5 to TRBJ2-5; D not resolved. V was pared by 2 bases and J by 5 bases, with 12 bases between. The CDR3 sequence is 14 residues long. Germline lookup yields CDR1 MNHEY and CDR2 SVGAGI. The CDR3 bases are TGTGCCAGCAGTTACACTTGGACCGGGGAGACCCAGTACTTC. Translating it yields CASSYTWTGETQYF.

The sample holds many counts of this clonotype. The V call is TRBV5-1, the J call TRBJ2-5; no clear D. V gave up 0 bases and J gave up 5 bases, with 8 bases separating them. CDR3 length: 13 residues. In germline, CDR1 is SGHRS, CDR2 YFSETQ. CDR3 DNA sequence: TGCGCCAGCAGCTTGGAGATCGGGGAGACCCAGTACTTC. This translates into CASSLEIGETQYF.

This clonotype was counted only a few times. The rearrangement joins TRBV12-3 or TRBV12-4 to TRBJ2-5, with no clear D. This CDR3 comprises 13 residues. With 3 bases removed from V and 5 bases from J, the gap between germline ends came to 10 bases. CDR3 coding DNA: TGTGCCAGCAGTTTTCTCTCCTCGGAGACCCAGTACTTC. Translating it yields CASSFLSSETQYF.

This clonotype was seen many times. The V call is TRBV28, the J call TRBJ1-4; tentatively, D is TRBD1 (5 bases). Germline-derived CDR1 and CDR2 are MDHEN and SYDVKM. With 4 bases removed from V and 4 bases from J, the gap between germline ends came to 10 bases. The CDR3 has 14 residues. The CDR3 DNA follows: TGTGCCAGCAGTTCCCCGGGGCGTAATGAAAAACTGTTTTTT. Translation gives CASSSPGRNEKLFF.

This clonotype was seen repeatedly, ten times or more. The V and J genes are TRBV5-1 and TRBJ2-1, with 9 bases fitting TRBD2. The CDR3 spans 16 residues. Germline assignment: CDR1 SGHRS and CDR2 YFSETQ. Trimming removed 4 bases from V and 10 bases from J; junction bases left unmatched: 15. CDR3 nucleotides: TGCGCCAGCAGCAAGGACACGACTAGCGGCAGACACGAGCAGTTCTTC. Protein: CASSKDTTSGRHEQFF. Supplemented by reference TRBV5-1 and TRBJ2-1, the full variable domain reads KAGVTQTPRYLIKTRGQQVTLSCSPISGHRSVSWYQQTPGQGLQFLFEYFSETQRNKGNFPGRFSGRQFSNSRSEMNVSTLELGDSALYLCASSKDTTSGRHEQFFGPGTRLTVL.

In regard to this clonotype: This may arise from a read error, as a much more abundant clone is one base away. The V call is TRBV29-1, the J call TRBJ2-3; D remains ambiguous. Germline loops: CDR1 SQVTM, CDR2 ANQGSEA. This CDR3 has 15 residues. V lost 4 bases and J lost 4, with 18 bases in between. The CDR3 DNA is TGCAGCGTTGTAGGGAACAGTCACGGATCAGATACGCAGTATTTT. It translates to CSVVGNSHGSDTQYF.

The CDR3 DNA reads as TGTGCCAGCAGCCAAGAAGGCGGCCTTGAGCAGTTCTTC. Translation gives CASSQEGGLEQFF. The genes are TRBV4-2 and TRBJ2-1; D call uncertain. The germline V gene has CDR1 LGHNA and CDR2 YNFKEQ. This CDR3 is 13 amino acids long. The V end was cut by 0 bases, the J end by 9 bases, with 9 bases between.

This clonotype was observed a single time. V is TRBV15 and J is TRBJ2-5, with 8 bases lining up with TRBD1. The CDR3 contains 13 residues. Losses at the gene ends were 3 bases for V and 4 bases for J; bases not matched to a gene: 1. From germline, CDR1 is LNHNV and CDR2 YYDKDF (reference sequence). CDR3 sequence (DNA): TGTGCCACCAGCAGGGGGACAGGAGAGACCCAGTACTTC. Translation: CATSRGTGETQYF.

The genes are TRBV29-1 and TRBJ2-1; D possibly corresponds to TRBD2 (6 bases). This CDR3 region has 14 residues. Trimming left V 4 bases short and J 7 bases short, with 17 bases between. CDR1 SQVTM and CDR2 ANQGSEA come from the germline V gene. The CDR3 protein is CSVGQPVRENEQFF. The DNA for the CDR3 is TGCAGCGTTGGACAACCGGTTCGGGAGAATGAGCAGTTCTTC.

The chain carries TRBV12-3 or TRBV12-4 and TRBJ2-1; no reliable D call. The V gene lost 3 bases and the J gene lost 6 bases, with 12 bases spanning the gap. The CDR3 sequence is 14 residues long. The CDR3 here is CASSFSSSRNEQFF. CDR3 DNA: TGTGCCAGCAGTTTTTCTAGTTCGCGCAATGAGCAGTTCTTC.

By share of the sample, this clonotype is hyperexpanded. The chain is built from TRBV12-3 or TRBV12-4 and TRBJ2-2; TRBD1 aligns across 7 bases. The CDR3 consists of 14 residues. Germline trimming cut 2 bases from V and 6 bases from J; bases unmatched to any gene: 3. CDR3 DNA: TGTGCCAGCAGTTTATCAGGGGGTGCCGGGGAGCTGTTTTTT. Its protein product is CASSLSGGAGELFF.

This clonotype occurred many times. The rearrangement uses TRBV7-2 and TRBJ2-7; possibly TRBD1 for D (6 bases). Trimming removed 5 bases from V and 0 bases from J, with 11 bases in between. Germline CDR1 SGHTA, CDR2 FQGNSA. The CDR3 extends over 14 amino acids. CDR3 loop: CASSGRTASYEQYF. The CDR3 DNA follows: TGTGCCAGCAGCGGACGGACAGCCTCCTACGAGCAGTACTTC.

CDR3: CASSYSPSGRAWEQYF. DNA of the CDR3: TGTGCCAGCAGTTACTCGCCTAGCGGGAGGGCGTGGGAGCAGTACTTC. The V and J genes are TRBV6-5 and TRBJ2-7; 12 bases fit TRBD2. The junction had 7 bases not matched to a gene; V was cut back by 0 bases and J by 7 bases. CDR1 is MNHEY, CDR2 SVGAGI, per germline. The CDR3 consists of 16 residues.

This clonotype came up many times. This rearrangement joins TRBV27 to TRBJ1-4; no reliable D call. The CDR3 loop spans 13 amino acids. Germline CDR1 and CDR2: MNHEY and SMNVEV (reference sequence). Trimming took off 8 bases at V and 3 bases at J, with 10 bases between the two ends. The CDR3 DNA is TGTGCCAGCCGAGGCAGCTCTAATGAAAAACTGTTTTTT. Translated, it gives CASRGSSNEKLFF.